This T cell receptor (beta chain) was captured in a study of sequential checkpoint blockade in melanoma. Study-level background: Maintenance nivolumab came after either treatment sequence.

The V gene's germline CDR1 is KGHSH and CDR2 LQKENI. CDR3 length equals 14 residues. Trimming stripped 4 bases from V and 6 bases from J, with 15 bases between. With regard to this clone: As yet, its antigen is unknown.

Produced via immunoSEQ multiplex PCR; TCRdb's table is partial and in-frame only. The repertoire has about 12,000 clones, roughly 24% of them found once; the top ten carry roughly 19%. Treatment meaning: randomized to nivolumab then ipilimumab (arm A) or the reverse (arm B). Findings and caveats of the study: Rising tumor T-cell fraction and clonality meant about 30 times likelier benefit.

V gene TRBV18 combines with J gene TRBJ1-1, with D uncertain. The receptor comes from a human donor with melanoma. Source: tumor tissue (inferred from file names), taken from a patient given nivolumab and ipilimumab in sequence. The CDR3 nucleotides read TGTGCCAGCTCACTCAATAATAGGGCTCCTGAAGCTTTCTTT. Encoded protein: CASSLNNRAPEAFF.